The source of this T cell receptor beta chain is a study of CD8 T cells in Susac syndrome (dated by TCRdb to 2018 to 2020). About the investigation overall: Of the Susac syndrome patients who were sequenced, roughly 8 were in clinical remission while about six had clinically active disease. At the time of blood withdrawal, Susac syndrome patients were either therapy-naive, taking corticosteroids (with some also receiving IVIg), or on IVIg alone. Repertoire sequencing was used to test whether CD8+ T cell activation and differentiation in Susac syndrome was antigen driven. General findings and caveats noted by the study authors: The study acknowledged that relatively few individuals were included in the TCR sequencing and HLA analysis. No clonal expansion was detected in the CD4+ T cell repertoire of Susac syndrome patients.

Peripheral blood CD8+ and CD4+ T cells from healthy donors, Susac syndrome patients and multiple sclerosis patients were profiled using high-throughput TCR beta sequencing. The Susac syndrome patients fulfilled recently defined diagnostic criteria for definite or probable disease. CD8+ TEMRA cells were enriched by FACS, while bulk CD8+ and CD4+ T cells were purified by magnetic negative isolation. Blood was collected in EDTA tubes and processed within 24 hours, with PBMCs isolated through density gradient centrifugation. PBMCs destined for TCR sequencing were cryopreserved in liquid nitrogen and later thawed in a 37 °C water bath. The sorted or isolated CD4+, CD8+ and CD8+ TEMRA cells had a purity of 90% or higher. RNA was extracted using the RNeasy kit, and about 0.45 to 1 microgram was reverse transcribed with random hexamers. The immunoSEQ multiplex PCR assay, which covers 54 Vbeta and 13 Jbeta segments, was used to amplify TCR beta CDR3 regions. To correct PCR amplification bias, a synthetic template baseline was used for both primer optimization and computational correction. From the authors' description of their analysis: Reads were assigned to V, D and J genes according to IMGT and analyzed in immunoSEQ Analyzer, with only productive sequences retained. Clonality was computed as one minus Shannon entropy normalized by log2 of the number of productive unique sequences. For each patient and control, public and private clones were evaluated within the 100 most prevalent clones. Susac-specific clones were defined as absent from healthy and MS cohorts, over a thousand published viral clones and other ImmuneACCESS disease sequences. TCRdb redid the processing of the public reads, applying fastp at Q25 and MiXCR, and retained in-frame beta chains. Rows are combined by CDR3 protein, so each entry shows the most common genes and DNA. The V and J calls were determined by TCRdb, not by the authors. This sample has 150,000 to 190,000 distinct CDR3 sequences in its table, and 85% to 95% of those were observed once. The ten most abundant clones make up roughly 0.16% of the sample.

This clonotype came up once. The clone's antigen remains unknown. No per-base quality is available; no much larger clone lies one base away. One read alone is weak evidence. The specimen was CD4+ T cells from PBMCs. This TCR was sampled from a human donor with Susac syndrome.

The DNA is TGTGCCAGCAGTGAAGGGACAGGGCCGAGATATGGCTACACCTTC. Its product reads: CASSEGTGPRYGYTF. Recombination joined TRBV6-4 with TRBJ1-2; TRBD1 matches 9 bases in the middle. At the junction V is shortened by 3 bases and J by 5 bases; bases outside the gene matches: 7. Taken from the germline V gene, the CDR1 and CDR2 loops are MRHNA and SNTAGT. The cysteine opens and the phenylalanine closes a CDR3 of 15 amino acids. The only DNA kept is the CDR3, 45 bases in frame from the first base.